Sequencing of this TCR beta chain was carried out in a study of PD-1 blockade in classical Hodgkin lymphoma. General study points: Newly diagnosed patients were reported to start with lower TCR diversity than healthy donors.

This CDR3 spans 15 amino acids. The V gene lost 5 bases and the J gene lost 4 bases, with 15 bases spanning the gap. CDR1 is SGHVS, CDR2 FNYEAQ, per germline. The assay was immunoSEQ multiplex PCR, and TCRdb's table has in-frame clones only and misses some. In the table there are around 29,000 clones, around 89% of which are singletons. Comment on this clone: No antigen is known for it.

Time point here: newly diagnosed, previously untreated cHL patient sample. Investigators isolated CD4+ T cells from thawed PBMCs through magnetic negative selection. Comparators were PBMCs taken from newly diagnosed, untreated classical Hodgkin lymphoma. This receptor was obtained from a human donor with classical Hodgkin lymphoma. J is TRBJ2-1 and V is TRBV7-6, with a possible D match to TRBD2 (5 bases). The sequencing input was CD4+ T cells from blood. The CDR3 region has the DNA TGTGCCAGCAGCGTCACTAGTTCGCCATACAATGAGCAGTTCTTC. Its protein product is CASSVTSSPYNEQFF. The complete variable domain, with remaining parts taken from reference TRBV7-6 and TRBJ2-1, reads GAGVSQSPRYKVTKRGQDVALRCDPISGHVSLYWYRQALGQGPEFLTYFNYEAQQDKSGLPNDRFSAERPEGSISTLTIQRTEQRDSAMYRCASSVTSSPYNEQFFGPGTRLTVL.